The 17 T cell receptor beta chains below were found in one sample sequenced in a study of blood T cell repertoires in COVID-19. Only in-frame clones appear in the TCRdb table, and some are missing; sequencing was by immunoSEQ multiplex PCR. The sample holds approximately 72,000 clones, nearly 90% seen once. Sequencing was carried out using peripheral blood. Receptor source: a man in his forties or fifties with acute or convalescent COVID-19.

This clone has just a few counts. The V and J genes are TRBV5-1 and TRBJ1-2; 7 bases map to TRBD1. This CDR3 comprises 14 residues. Looked up from germline, CDR1 is SGHRS and CDR2 is YFSETQ. J was trimmed by 4 bases and V by 2 bases; bases with no gene match: 5. The CDR3 reads CASSFGTVVYGYTF. CDR3 DNA sequence: TGCGCCAGCAGCTTTGGGACAGTCGTCTATGGCTACACCTTC. The full variable domain, completed using reference TRBV5-1 and TRBJ1-2, is KAGVTQTPRYLIKTRGQQVTLSCSPISGHRSVSWYQQTPGQGLQFLFEYFSETQRNKGNFPGRFSGRQFSNSRSEMNVSTLELGDSALYLCASSFGTVVYGYTFGSGTRLTVV.

A single count supports this clone. The rearrangement uses TRBV6-1 and TRBJ1-2; D may be TRBD1 (5 bases). V lost 3 bases and J 0 bases, leaving 8 bases between the germline ends. CDR3 length: 14 residues. The germline V gene encodes CDR1 MNHNS and CDR2 SASEGT. The CDR3 reads CASSDGGANYGYTF. CDR3 coding DNA: TGTGCCAGCAGTGACGGGGGGGCTAACTATGGCTACACCTTC.

The V gene is TRBV18, the J gene TRBJ2-5; TRBD2 might be the D (5 bases). This CDR3 comprises 15 residues. Germline values: CDR1 KGHSH, CDR2 LQKENI. Trimming pared 0 bases from V and 5 bases from J, leaving 13 bases between. The CDR3 loop is CASSPPGLSGETQYF. DNA of the CDR3: TGTGCCAGCTCACCACCCGGACTGTCGGGCGAGACCCAGTACTTC.

This CDR3 is CASRFDSEAFF. Here the CDR3 DNA reads TGCGCCAGCAGATTCGACAGTGAAGCTTTCTTT. V usage is TRBV5-1 and J usage is TRBJ1-1; possible D gene TRBD1, 5 bases. This CDR3 spans 11 amino acids. The V and J ends lost 5 bases and 7 bases respectively, with 9 bases between them. Germline V lookup: CDR1 SGHRS, CDR2 YFSETQ.

The V gene is TRBV27, the J gene TRBJ2-5, with TRBD2 matching 14 bases. This CDR3 has 17 residues. Trimming removed 5 bases from V and 5 bases from J; junction bases left unmatched: 10. The germline gives CDR1 MNHEY, CDR2 SMNVEV (reference sequence). As DNA, the CDR3 is TGTGCCAGCAGTCAAATGACTAGCGGGGGGGCCGTTGAGACCCAGTACTTC. Amino acids: CASSQMTSGGAVETQYF.

The CDR3 loop is CASSQDGWQGGTGELFF. CDR3 bases: TGTGCCAGCAGCCAAGATGGTTGGCAGGGGGGTACCGGGGAGCTGTTTTTT. The rearrangement links TRBV3-1 (or the pseudogene TRBV3-2) to TRBJ2-2, with D maybe TRBD1 (7 bases). Germline V lookup: CDR1 LGHDT, CDR2 YNNKEL (reference sequence). V dropped 0 bases and J dropped 5 bases, with 16 bases sitting between them. The CDR3 sequence is 17 residues long.

This chain joins TRBV3-1 (or the pseudogene TRBV3-2) and TRBJ2-7; no clear D. V was clipped by 0 bases and J by 3 bases, with 12 bases between them. CDR3 length: 15 amino acids. The germline V gene encodes CDR1 LGHDT and CDR2 YNNKEL (reference sequence). Here the CDR3 DNA reads TGTGCCAGCAGCCAAGATTTGGTCAGGAACTACGAGCAGTACTTC. Protein: CASSQDLVRNYEQYF.

J is TRBJ2-7 and V is TRBV2; 8 bases agree with TRBD1. The length of the CDR3 is 13 residues. Germline loops: CDR1 SNHLY, CDR2 FYNNEI. J gave up 6 bases and V 7 bases, and 8 bases lay outside the gene matches. CDR3 residues: CASTRTGWTEQYF. In DNA, the CDR3 is TGTGCCAGCACTAGGACAGGGTGGACCGAGCAGTACTTC. The full variable domain, in which reference TRBV2 and TRBJ2-7 provide the parts outside the CDR3, is EPEVTQTPSHQVTQMGQEVILRCVPISNHLYFYWYRQILGQKVEFLVSFYNNEISEKSEIFDDQFSVERPDGSNFTLKIRSTKLEDSAMYFCASTRTGWTEQYFGPGTRLTVT.

This CDR3 is CSVEGTGGYEQYF. DNA of the CDR3: TGCAGCGTTGAAGGGACAGGGGGCTACGAGCAGTACTTC. The chain combines TRBV29-1 with TRBJ2-7, with 10 bases matching TRBD1. V was pared by 1 base and J by 3 bases, with 0 bases of the junction left unmatched. The V gene's germline CDR1 is SQVTM and CDR2 ANQGSEA. This CDR3 spans 13 amino acids.

There are a few counts of this clone. This CDR3 is CASSLEIHLGNTIYF. Written as DNA, the CDR3 is TGTGCCAGCAGCTTAGAGATTCACTTAGGAAACACCATATATTTT. The rearrangement links TRBV7-9 to TRBJ1-3; D gene unclear. V dropped 1 base and J dropped 4 bases, with 11 bases sitting between them. Germline-derived CDR1 and CDR2 are SEHNR and FQNEAQ (reference sequence). This CDR3 region has 15 residues.

The genes are TRBV2 and TRBJ1-3; maybe TRBD1 (5 bases). The germline V gene has CDR1 SNHLY and CDR2 FYNNEI. This CDR3 has 14 amino acids. V was cut by 3 bases and J by 6 bases, with 12 bases left in between. CDR3 loop: CASSDPGGLNTIYF. The CDR3 bases are TGTGCCAGCAGTGACCCCGGGGGACTAAACACCATATATTTT.

The chain combines TRBV21-1 with TRBJ2-3; TRBD2 reflects the table's D call only, with no check against the DNA. TRBV21-1 is a known pseudogene. The CDR3 length is 16 residues. The DNA of the CDR3 is TGTGCCAGCAGCAGGAAAATCACAGGGAGGGCAGATACGCAGTATTTT. This translates into CASSRKITGRADTQYF.

The rearrangement uses TRBV12-3 or TRBV12-4 and TRBJ1-2; D is possibly TRBD1 (5 bases). V was clipped by 2 bases and J by 2 bases, with 6 bases between them. The CDR3 is 13 amino acids. CDR3 in amino acids: CASSLRQNYGYTF. The CDR3 bases are TGTGCCAGCAGTTTAAGACAGAACTATGGCTACACCTTC.

This chain uses TRBV28 with TRBJ2-7; a weak D match, TRBD1 (6 bases). The CDR3 loop spans 15 amino acids. Germline CDR1 and CDR2: MDHEN and SYDVKM. Trimming removed 7 bases from V and 0 bases from J, with 16 bases in between. The CDR3 region has the DNA TGTGCCAGCACCTTTTTGGGGGACACCTCCTACGAGCAGTACTTC. It translates to CASTFLGDTSYEQYF.

This sequence joins TRBV5-4 and TRBJ1-1; 7 bases fit TRBD1. The CDR3 is made up of 14 amino acids. The V gene's germline CDR1 is SGHNT and CDR2 YYREEE (reference sequence). Trimming removed 7 bases from V and 1 base from J; junction bases left unmatched: 7. The CDR3 here is CASRGQGENTEAFF. The DNA for the CDR3 is TGTGCCAGCCGGGGGCAGGGGGAGAACACTGAAGCTTTCTTT.

This chain connects TRBV1 to TRBJ2-7; TRBD1, the table's D call, lacks a check against the DNA. TRBV1 is a pseudogene segment. CDR3 length: 14 amino acids. The CDR3 coding sequence is TGCACCAGCAGCCAAGACAACAGGGGAGTACAGCAGTACTTC. It is translated as CTSSQDNRGVQQYF.

In this sample, this clone turned up once. The rearrangement links TRBV7-3 to TRBJ2-2, with 10 bases fitting TRBD1. Germline V gives CDR1 SGHTA, CDR2 FQGTGA. CDR3 length equals 18 residues. Trimming took 5 bases from V and 3 from J; bases not matched to a gene: 12. CDR3 in amino acids: CASSHRQGAEQHTGELFF. The CDR3 DNA reads as TGTGCCAGCAGCCACCGACAGGGGGCCGAACAACACACCGGGGAGCTGTTTTTT. Full variable domain (missing parts from reference TRBV7-3 and TRBJ2-2): GAGVSQTPSNKVTEKGKYVELRCDPISGHTALYWYRQSLGQGPEFLIYFQGTGAADDSGLPNDRFFAVRPEGSVSTLKIQRTERGDSAVYLCASSHRQGAEQHTGELFFGEGSRLTVL.